This T cell receptor (beta chain) was identified in a study of quantifying T cell responses using KT2 cells. Study details: RNA was reverse transcribed with TCR alpha and beta constant-region primers.

Germline values: CDR1 SGHKS, CDR2 YYEKEE (reference sequence). The CDR3 is made up of 14 amino acids. Losses at the gene ends were 2 bases for V and 5 bases for J; bases not matched to a gene: 3. Overall study results and limits: Detection of KT2 sequences held at the lowest tested level, about one cell per 100,000 PBMC.

Fixed numbers of PBMC received varying amounts of KT2 cells. This clonotype was detected a few times. The antigen is unknown. A single-stranded UMI oligo with SP2 sequence was ligated to cDNA 3' ends. An equimolar mix of RC1.1 and RC1.2 primed the beta chain across TRBC1 and TRBC2. TCRdb reprocessed the UMI-ligation and nested PCR reads via MiXCR and lists one record per CDR3 protein. Among under 35,000 distinct CDR3 sequences listed, more than 7% were seen once. This chain connects TRBV5-5 to TRBJ2-3; 9 bases line up with TRBD1. The sequenced sample consisted of PBMCs spiked with cells of the T cell clone KT2. The clonotype was recovered from a human donor. CDR3 sequence reads: CASSFTGGGDTQYF. Here the CDR3 DNA reads TGTGCCAGCAGCTTCACAGGGGGCGGAGATACGCAGTATTTT.